Sequencing of this T cell receptor beta chain was carried out in a study of PD-L1 blockade in urothelial cancer. At the level of the study: Prior chemotherapy in patients spanned 0 to 3 regimens. Analyzed time points were 3 weeks (second dose) and 6 weeks after therapy began.

Spiking each PCR with synthetic TCR analog templates was performed. Method: immunoSEQ multiplex PCR; TCRdb's copy keeps in-frame clones and lacks some. The repertoire has around 56,000 clones, roughly 84% of them found once; the top ten carry less than 3.5%. Locally advanced or metastatic urothelial carcinoma affected all patients. With V trimmed by 5 bases and J by 6 bases, 10 bases remained unmatched. The germline V gene has CDR1 SEHNR and CDR2 FQNEAQ (reference sequence). CDR3 length: 15 amino acids. This clonotype was obtained from a man between 45 and 60 years old with urothelial cancer. The sample in question was PBMCs, obtained around atezolizumab (anti-PD-L1) treatment. The J gene is TRBJ2-1, the V gene TRBV7-9; 7 bases agree with TRBD2. Here the CDR3 reads CASSVSGMSGNEQFF. The CDR3 DNA sequence: TGTGCCAGCAGCGTAAGCGGGATGTCTGGCAATGAGCAGTTCTTC.